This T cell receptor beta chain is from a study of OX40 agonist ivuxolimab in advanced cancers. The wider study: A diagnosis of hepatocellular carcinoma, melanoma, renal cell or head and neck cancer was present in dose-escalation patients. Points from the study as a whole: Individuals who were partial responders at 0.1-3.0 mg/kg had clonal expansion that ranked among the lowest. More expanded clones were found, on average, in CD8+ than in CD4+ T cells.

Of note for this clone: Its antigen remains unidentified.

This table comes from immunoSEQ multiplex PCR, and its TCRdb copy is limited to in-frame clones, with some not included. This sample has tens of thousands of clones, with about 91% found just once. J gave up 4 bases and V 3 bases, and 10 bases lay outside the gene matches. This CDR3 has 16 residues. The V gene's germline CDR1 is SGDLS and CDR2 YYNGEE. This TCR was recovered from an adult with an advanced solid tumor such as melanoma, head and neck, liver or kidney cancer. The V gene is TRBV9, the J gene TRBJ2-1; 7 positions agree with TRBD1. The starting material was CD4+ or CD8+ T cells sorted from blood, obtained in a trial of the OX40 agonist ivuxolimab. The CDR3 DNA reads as TGTGCCAGCAGCGCTTCCGGGACAGAGAGATACAATGAGCAGTTCTTC. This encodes CASSASGTERYNEQFF.